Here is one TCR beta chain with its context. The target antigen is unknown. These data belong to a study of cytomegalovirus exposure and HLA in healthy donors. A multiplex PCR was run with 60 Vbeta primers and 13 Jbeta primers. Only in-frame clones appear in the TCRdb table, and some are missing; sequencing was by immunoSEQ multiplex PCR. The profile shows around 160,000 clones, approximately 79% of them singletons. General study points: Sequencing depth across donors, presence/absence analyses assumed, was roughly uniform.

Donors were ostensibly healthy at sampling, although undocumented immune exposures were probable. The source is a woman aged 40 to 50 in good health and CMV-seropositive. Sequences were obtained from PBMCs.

The CDR3 DNA reads as TGTGCCATCAGCGTCGACAGGGGCCGTGAAGCTTTCTTT. It encodes CAISVDRGREAFF. The chain recombines TRBV10-3 with TRBJ1-1; 8 nucleotides line up with TRBD1. Germline trimming cut 6 bases from V and 7 bases from J; bases unmatched to any gene: 7. CDR3 length equals 13 residues. Germline CDR1 is ENHRY and CDR2 is SYGVKD.